Listed here are 13 T cell receptor beta chains from one sample, sequenced in a study of tumor-infiltrating lymphocytes in primary liver carcinoma. Extraction also yielded germline DNA, while blood RNA was obtained from unsorted whole blood. The input was approximately 500 ng total RNA; TCR beta cDNA was made from it with a constant-region primer. Modified slightly, ARM-PCR produced TCR beta libraries over three nested multiplex PCR rounds. PCR rounds one and two used TRBV1-TRBV30 forward primers with a C-beta reverse primer for roughly 9 cycles each. One entry per CDR3 protein results from TCRdb running MiXCR on the multiplex PCR reads. This sample carries some 190,000 distinct CDR3 sequences, 60% of them seen once, and the ten largest clones take 70% to 80%. The sample consisted of peripheral blood. All receptors come from a man aged 35-49 years with primary liver carcinoma and hepatitis B virus infection.

V is TRBV28 and J is TRBJ2-3; 7 nucleotides align to TRBD2. There are 15 residues in the CDR3. The junction had 4 bases not matched to a gene; V was cut back by 2 bases and J by 2 bases. In germline, CDR1 is MDHEN, CDR2 SYDVKM. The CDR3 is CASSLAGVDTDTQYF. The CDR3 DNA is TGTGCCAGCAGTTTAGCGGGGGTTGACACAGATACGCAGTATTTT.

For this clonotype: A much larger clone lies one base from this, so it may be a read error. The CDR3 ends on some other residue instead of the conserved phenylalanine or tryptophan, so this is likely a read error. The chain combines TRBV11-2 with TRBJ2-1; D is unclear. The CDR3 consists of 13 residues. The V end lost 6 bases, the J end lost 6 bases, and 12 bases lay between the germline ends. Germline CDR1 SGHAT, CDR2 FQNNGV. The DNA for the CDR3 is TGTGCCAGCAGTCCTTTCACGGTCAATGAGCAGTTCTTA. This codes for CASSPFTVNEQFL.

J is TRBJ2-5 and V is TRBV10-3; a possible D gene is TRBD2 (6 bases). Germline CDR1 is ENHRY and CDR2 is SYGVKD. The CDR3 covers 15 residues. Trimming took 6 bases from V and 5 from J, leaving 19 bases between them. CDR3 region: CAIRGAPGAGETQYF. DNA for the CDR3: TGTGCCATCAGAGGGGCTCCGGGTGCGGGGGAGACCCAGTACTTC.

A remark on this clonotype: Just one base apart from a much larger clone, this may be a read error. This chain joins TRBV11-2 and TRBJ2-7; D ambiguous. CDR3 length equals 11 residues. Germline V lookup: CDR1 SGHAT, CDR2 FQNNGV. DNA for the CDR3: TGTGCCGGCAGCTTTACGTACGAGCAGTACTTC. Translation gives CAGSFTYEQYF.

The rearrangement links TRBV6-1 to TRBJ1-2; TRBD1 aligns across 7 bases. The CDR3 covers 14 residues. Germline values: CDR1 MNHNS, CDR2 SASEGT. Losses at the gene ends were 0 bases for V and 8 bases for J; bases not matched to a gene: 6. The CDR3 loop reads CASSEALNRGGYTF. The DNA for the CDR3 is TGTGCCAGCAGTGAAGCGTTGAACAGGGGAGGCTACACCTTC.

V usage is TRBV6-1 and J usage is TRBJ1-5, with TRBD1 as a possible D gene (5 bases). The germline V and J ends were trimmed by 3 bases and 5 bases, with 14 bases remaining between them. The germline V gene encodes CDR1 MNHNS and CDR2 SASEGT. The CDR3 contains 15 residues. The CDR3 sequence is CASSDRDRRDQPQHF. The CDR3 DNA sequence: TGTGCCAGCAGTGACCGGGACCGCCGGGATCAGCCCCAGCATTTT.

This clonotype was seen many times. The chain has TRBV4-2 and TRBJ1-4; tentatively, D is TRBD1 (5 bases). The V end was cut by 4 bases, the J end by 7 bases, with 16 bases between. Germline CDR1 LGHNA, CDR2 YNFKEQ. CDR3 length: 15 residues. CDR3 in amino acids: CASSPSMEGSEKLFF. The CDR3 DNA follows: TGTGCCAGCAGCCCCTCGATGGAGGGGAGTGAAAAACTGTTTTTT.

V is TRBV10-1 and J is TRBJ2-1; 13 bases align to TRBD2. The CDR3 runs to 16 residues. The ends lost 4 bases at V and 8 bases at J; junction bases unmatched: 8. Germline V gene data show CDR1 as WNHNN and CDR2 as SYGVQD (reference sequence). The CDR3 loop reads CASSGTSGSSDDEQFF. In DNA, the CDR3 is TGCGCCAGCAGTGGGACTAGCGGGAGTTCGGACGATGAGCAGTTCTTC.

With respect to this clonotype: This may be a read error, as it is one base from a much larger clone. This chain links TRBV4-1 with TRBJ2-2, with D tentatively TRBD1 or TRBD2 (5 bases each). V was cut by 3 bases and J by 2 bases, with 16 bases left in between. CDR3 length: 17 residues. Germline CDR1 MGHRA, CDR2 YSYEKL. The CDR3 loop is CASSHGGDGLNTGELFF. DNA of the CDR3: TGCGCCAGCAGCCATGGGGGAGACGGCCTTAACACCGGGGAGCTGTTTTTT.

The chain carries TRBV29-1 and TRBJ2-5; D is uncertain. V was pared by 5 bases and J by 0 bases, with 16 bases between. The CDR3 is 15 amino acids. The germline V gene encodes CDR1 SQVTM and CDR2 ANQGSEA. CDR3 sequence (DNA): TGCAGCGTTACTTTCGAGTTACTGTACCAAGAGACCCAGTACTTC. This translates into CSVTFELLYQETQYF.

The chain joins TRBV6-6 to TRBJ1-4; D is perhaps TRBD1 (5 bases). Per the germline V gene, CDR1 is MNHNY and CDR2 is SVGAGI (reference sequence). V lost 5 bases and J lost 4, with 11 bases in between. The CDR3 is 14 residues long. The CDR3 loop is CASSQRGINEKLFF. The CDR3 DNA follows: TGTGCCAGCAGTCAAAGGGGAATTAATGAAAAACTGTTTTTT.

The rearrangement uses TRBV11-2 and TRBJ2-7; perhaps TRBD2 as D (5 bases). Germline V gives CDR1 SGHAT, CDR2 FQNNGV. Between the trimmed V and J ends, which lost 7 bases and 1 base, there was a span of 11 bases. CDR3 length: 13 residues. CDR3 amino acids: CASNLEVSYEQYF. CDR3 coding DNA: TGTGCCAGCAACTTGGAGGTATCCTACGAGCAGTACTTC.

The J gene is TRBJ2-3, the V gene TRBV29-1; 8 positions agree with TRBD2. The trim removed 5 bases at V and 6 bases at J, leaving 16 bases unmatched. The germline V gene has CDR1 SQVTM and CDR2 ANQGSEA. This CDR3 is built from 16 residues. CDR3 amino acids: CSVHMAGGLLGDTQYF. The CDR3 coding sequence is TGCAGCGTTCACATGGCGGGAGGCCTCCTAGGGGATACGCAGTATTTT.